This TCR beta chain was recorded in a study of shared clonotypes between healthy human individuals. Losses at the gene ends were 4 bases for V and 3 bases for J; bases not matched to a gene: 8. Germline lookup yields CDR1 LNHDA and CDR2 SQIVND (reference sequence). The length of the CDR3 is 15 residues. Sequencing used immunoSEQ multiplex PCR; TCRdb keeps in-frame clones, though not all of them. The sample lists about 470,000 clones; roughly 80% were seen once. This sequence was found in a woman aged 40 to 50 in good health. Some clones in this sample may be carry-over from other donors' samples. The rearrangement joins TRBV19 to TRBJ2-5; 7 bases are shared with TRBD2. Sequencing used PBMCs. DNA for the CDR3: TGTGCCAGTAGTAAGGGCGGGGGAGGAGAAGAGACCCAGTACTTC. This sequence encodes CASSKGGGGEETQYF. Together with reference TRBV19 and TRBJ2-5, the CDR3 gives the full variable domain: DGGITQSPKYLFRKEGQNVTLSCEQNLNHDAMYWYRQDPGQGLRLIYYSQIVNDFQKGDIAEGYSVSREKKESFPLTVTSAQKNPTAFYLCASSKGGGGEETQYFGPGTRLLVL.